One T cell receptor (beta chain) is described in this entry. Germline CDR1 is ENHRY and CDR2 is SYGVKD. V shed 3 bases, J shed 0 bases, and the junction held 12 bases outside the gene matches. The length of the CDR3 is 20 residues. This sample stems from a study of cytomegalovirus exposure and HLA in healthy donors. Amplification used 60 Vbeta primers and 13 Jbeta primers. Clones were sequenced by immunoSEQ multiplex PCR, and TCRdb holds only the in-frame ones, with some missing. Altogether approximately 180,000 clones are present, around three quarters being singletons, with the ten largest covering about 2%.

Input material: PBMCs. The rearrangement joins TRBV10-3 to TRBJ2-7; 15 bases line up with TRBD2. The sequence was obtained from a woman aged 25 to 39 in good health and CMV-seronegative. CDR3 sequence: CAISDPGGLAGGTSSYEQYF. The CDR3 DNA follows: TGTGCCATCAGTGACCCGGGGGGACTAGCGGGGGGTACCAGCTCCTACGAGCAGTACTTC.